The 12 T cell receptor beta chains reported below all come from one sample, sequenced in a study of T cell changes during pregnancy in multiple sclerosis. Profiling relied on immunoSEQ multiplex PCR, and the TCRdb table lists in-frame clones only, not all of them. The sample lists some 95,000 clones; almost 95% were seen once. The sequenced sample was peripheral blood, obtained in the first trimester of pregnancy. These receptors all stem from a female donor with multiple sclerosis, enrolled in a pregnancy study.

The V and J genes are TRBV19 and TRBJ2-7, with 10 nucleotides matching TRBD2. The CDR3 contains 16 residues. Germline V gene sequence: CDR1 LNHDA, CDR2 SQIVND (reference sequence). J was trimmed by 2 bases and V by 5 bases; bases with no gene match: 9. The CDR3 is CASSWASGSTTYEQYF. The CDR3 DNA sequence: TGTGCCAGTAGTTGGGCTAGCGGGAGCACCACCTACGAGCAGTACTTC. Full variable domain (rest looked up from reference TRBV19 and TRBJ2-7): DGGITQSPKYLFRKEGQNVTLSCEQNLNHDAMYWYRQDPGQGLRLIYYSQIVNDFQKGDIAEGYSVSREKKESFPLTVTSAQKNPTAFYLCASSWASGSTTYEQYFGPGTRLTVT.

This chain uses TRBV11-2 with TRBJ2-7; D is unclear. Germline V gives CDR1 SGHAT, CDR2 FQNNGV. V gave up 2 bases and J gave up 3 bases, with 8 bases separating them. CDR3 length equals 13 residues. The DNA of the CDR3 is TGTGCCAGCAGCTTATCCACAAGCTACGAGCAGTACTTC. Translated, it gives CASSLSTSYEQYF. The full variable domain, in which reference TRBV11-2 and TRBJ2-7 provide the parts outside the CDR3, is EAGVAQSPRYKIIEKRQSVAFWCNPISGHATLYWYQQILGQGPKLLIQFQNNGVVDDSQLPKDRFSAERLKGVDSTLKIQPAKLEDSAVYLCASSLSTSYEQYFGPGTRLTVT.

The V gene is TRBV7-9, the J gene TRBJ2-1, with D maybe TRBD2 (6 bases). The V and J ends lost 1 base and 7 bases respectively, with 8 bases between them. The CDR3 runs to 13 residues. The V gene's germline CDR1 is SEHNR and CDR2 FQNEAQ (reference sequence). The CDR3: CASSLDGGNEQFF. The DNA of the CDR3 is TGTGCCAGCAGCTTAGATGGGGGGAATGAGCAGTTCTTC. The full variable domain, in which reference TRBV7-9 and TRBJ2-1 provide the parts outside the CDR3, is DTGVSQNPRHKITKRGQNVTFRCDPISEHNRLYWYRQTLGQGPEFLTYFQNEAQLEKSRLLSDRFSAERPKGSFSTLEIQRTEQGDSAMYLCASSLDGGNEQFFGPGTRLTVL.

The rearrangement uses TRBV19 and TRBJ1-4; TRBD1 matches 10 bases. V trimming: 4 bases; J trimming: 7 bases; junction bases outside the gene matches: 9. The V gene's germline CDR1 is LNHDA and CDR2 SQIVND (reference sequence). The CDR3 extends over 16 amino acids. The CDR3 here is CASSTPTGGATEKLFF. The DNA of the CDR3 is TGTGCCAGTAGTACACCGACAGGGGGCGCGACTGAAAAACTGTTTTTT.

The J gene is TRBJ2-2, the V gene TRBV2, with D tentatively TRBD1 (5 bases). V lost 8 bases to trimming and J lost 5 bases, with 12 bases between them. CDR3 size: 13 residues. The germline gives CDR1 SNHLY, CDR2 FYNNEI. The CDR3 DNA reads as TGTGCCAGCGGACAACGTAGTACCGGGGAGCTGTTTTTT. Protein: CASGQRSTGELFF.

The V call is TRBV27, the J call TRBJ2-1, with D unclear. The CDR3 is made up of 13 amino acids. The germline V gene has CDR1 MNHEY and CDR2 SMNVEV (reference sequence). This CDR3 is CATAESSYNEQFF. The CDR3 nucleotides read TGTGCAACGGCGGAGAGCTCCTACAATGAGCAGTTCTTC.

In its sample, this clone was seen once. The CDR3 DNA reads as TGTGCCAGCAGCTCCCCCCTGGGACTAGGCATCGGGGAGCTGTTTTTT. This sequence encodes CASSSPLGLGIGELFF. The chain carries TRBV7-3 and TRBJ2-2; TRBD2 aligns across 8 bases. Germline lookup yields CDR1 SGHTA and CDR2 FQGTGA. Trimming cost V 4 bases and J 7 bases; bases outside gene matches: 11. CDR3 size: 16 residues.

The chain uses TRBV9 and TRBJ1-4; D ambiguous. The CDR3 is made up of 15 amino acids. The V gene lost 0 bases and the J gene lost 4 bases, with 10 bases spanning the gap. CDR1 is SGDLS, CDR2 YYNGEE, per germline. The CDR3 region has the DNA TGTGCCAGCAGCGTAGGCCCGGAGCTTAATGAAAAACTGTTTTTT. Its protein is CASSVGPELNEKLFF.

This sequence joins TRBV2 and TRBJ2-5; D is unresolved. Trimming took off 3 bases at V and 4 bases at J, with 9 bases between the two ends. Germline loops: CDR1 SNHLY, CDR2 FYNNEI. This CDR3 is 13 amino acids long. The CDR3 nucleotides are TGTGCCAGCAGTGATTCCGAGTTAGAGACCCAGTACTTC. This codes for CASSDSELETQYF.

This clone was seen once. This chain connects TRBV28 to TRBJ2-1; D unclear. The CDR3 length is 13 residues. Germline V gene sequence: CDR1 MDHEN, CDR2 SYDVKM. V shed 7 bases and J shed 9 bases, with 16 bases lying between them. The CDR3 protein is CASTLITGGEQFF. In nucleotides, the CDR3 is TGTGCCAGCACCTTAATCACCGGTGGTGAGCAGTTCTTC.

The chain carries TRBV5-1 and TRBJ2-1, with TRBD2 matching 11 bases. The CDR3 contains 15 residues. V was clipped by 0 bases and J by 9 bases; unmatched bases: 5. Germline CDR1 reads SGHRS; CDR2 reads YFSETQ. Here the CDR3 DNA reads TGCGCCAGCAGCTTGGTGGGACTAGCGGAGACTGAGCAGTTCTTC. Its translation is CASSLVGLAETEQFF.

The chain joins TRBV28 to TRBJ2-7; 12 positions agree with TRBD2. The trim removed 10 bases at V and 2 bases at J, leaving 9 bases unmatched. From germline, CDR1 is MDHEN and CDR2 SYDVKM. The CDR3 is made up of 15 amino acids. CDR3 bases: TGTGCCACCTGGGAGTCTAGCGGGAGGGCCTACGAGCAGTACTTC. Protein sequence: CATWESSGRAYEQYF.